This passage covers 2 T cell receptor beta chains from one sample sequenced in a study of shared T cell receptors in the human thymus. The table came from immunoSEQ multiplex PCR; TCRdb's copy has only in-frame clones and leaves some out. The sample lists hundreds of thousands of clones, 70% to 90% seen once, with roughly 0.0087% in the top ten. These records were also assigned to another study, of human thymus T cells.

The sample comprised thymocytes. These receptors all stem from a boy under three years old with a congenital heart defect.

This clone was seen a handful of times. The same CDR3 can be traced to other DNA sequences in this sample. The chain employs TRBV4-1 and TRBJ2-2; tentative D call: TRBD1 (5 bases). The CDR3 has 18 residues. The germline CDR1 and CDR2 sequences are MGHRA and YSYEKL. V was trimmed by 4 bases and J by 5 bases, leaving 23 bases between them. CDR3 bases: TGCGCCAGCAGCCTCCTCCCACCCAGGGATTATAGGACCGGGGAGCTGTTTTTT. Protein sequence: CASSLLPPRDYRTGELFF.

This sequence joins TRBV7-2 and TRBJ2-3; 10 bases map to TRBD2. The CDR3 runs to 15 residues. Looked up from germline, CDR1 is SGHTA and CDR2 is FQGNSA. With V trimmed by 7 bases and J by 0 bases, 4 bases remained unmatched. The CDR3 nucleotides read TGTGCCAGCATAGAGACTAGCGGGAGCACAGATACGCAGTATTTT. Protein sequence: CASIETSGSTDTQYF.